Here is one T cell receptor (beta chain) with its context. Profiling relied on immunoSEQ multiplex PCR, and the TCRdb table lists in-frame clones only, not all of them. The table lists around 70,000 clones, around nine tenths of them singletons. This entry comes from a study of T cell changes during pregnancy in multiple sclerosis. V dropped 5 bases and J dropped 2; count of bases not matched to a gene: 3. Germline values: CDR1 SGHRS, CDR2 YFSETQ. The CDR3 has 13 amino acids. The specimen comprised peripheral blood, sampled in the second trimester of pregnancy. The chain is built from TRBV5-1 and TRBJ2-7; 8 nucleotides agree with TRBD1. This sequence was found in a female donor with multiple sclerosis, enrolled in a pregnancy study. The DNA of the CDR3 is TGCGCCAGCAGAGGGACAGGCGCCTACGAGCAGTACTTC. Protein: CASRGTGAYEQYF. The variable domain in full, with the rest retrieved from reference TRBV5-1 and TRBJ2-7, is KAGVTQTPRYLIKTRGQQVTLSCSPISGHRSVSWYQQTPGQGLQFLFEYFSETQRNKGNFPGRFSGRQFSNSRSEMNVSTLELGDSALYLCASRGTGAYEQYFGPGTRLTVT.